This passage covers 27 T cell receptor beta chains from one sample sequenced in a study of CD8+CD57+ T cells in acquired aplastic anemia. TCR beta VDJ and CDR3 profiles were obtained from a genomic DNA template. TCRdb reprocessed the reads via MiXCR and lists one record per CDR3 protein. The table includes hundreds of thousands of distinct CDR3 sequences, around 30% detected once. Sequencing involved patients with CD8+CD57+ cell expansion previously shown by flow cytometry. Sample: sorted CD4+, CD8+, or CD8+CD57+ T cells (not recorded which) from PBMCs. Receptor source: a human donor with aplastic anemia.

The chain recombines TRBV20-1 with TRBJ1-1, with TRBD1 matching 7 bases. With V trimmed by 3 bases and J by 6 bases, 7 bases remained unmatched. Per the germline V gene, CDR1 is DFQATT and CDR2 is SNEGSKA (reference sequence). The CDR3 loop spans 13 amino acids. CDR3 amino acids: CSARKDRLSEAFF. For the CDR3, the DNA is TGCAGTGCTAGGAAGGACAGGCTCTCTGAAGCTTTCTTT.

This clonotype was seen at least ten times. The chain is built from TRBV2 and TRBJ2-2, with 11 bases matching TRBD2. The V gene end was trimmed by 8 bases and the J gene end by 8 bases; junction bases not matched to a gene: 10. Per the germline V gene, CDR1 is SNHLY and CDR2 is FYNNEI. The CDR3 consists of 15 residues. CDR3 nucleotides: TGTGCCAGCGAAGCGCTAGCGGGAGGTGGGGGGGAGCTGTTTTTT. It codes for CASEALAGGGGELFF.

This clonotype has only one observation. The rearrangement links TRBV30 to TRBJ1-6, with D unresolved. Deletions cut 0 bases from V and 7 bases from J, with 10 bases between. The CDR3 is made up of 14 amino acids. The V gene's germline CDR1 is GTSNPN and CDR2 SVGIG (reference sequence). In DNA, the CDR3 is TGTGCCTGGAGTGTGAGTAGGGAAAATTCACCCCTCCACTTT. This encodes CAWSVSRENSPLHF.

This clonotype has only a few counts. CDR3 in amino acids: CASSNLAGTGSSYEQYF. Written as DNA, the CDR3 is TGTGCCAGCAGCAACCTAGCCGGGACAGGTAGCTCCTACGAGCAGTACTTC. The chain is built from TRBV14 and TRBJ2-7, with 8 bases identical to TRBD1. This CDR3 region has 17 residues. Germline CDR1 SGHDN, CDR2 FVKESK. V shed 5 bases, J shed 0 bases, and the junction held 12 bases outside the gene matches.

V and J are TRBV11-1 and TRBJ2-7, with 12 positions matching TRBD2. V gave up 5 bases and J gave up 0 bases; unmatched junction bases: 5. CDR1 is SGHAT and CDR2 is FQDESV in the germline V gene (reference sequence). There are 16 residues in the CDR3. Here the CDR3 reads CASSHGTSGRSYEQYF. CDR3 in DNA: TGTGCCAGCAGCCACGGGACTAGCGGGCGCTCCTACGAGCAGTACTTC.

This clonotype showed up many times. The rearrangement links TRBV19 to TRBJ1-1, with D hard to call. The length of the CDR3 is 12 residues. Per the germline V gene, CDR1 is LNHDA and CDR2 is SQIVND (reference sequence). The germline V and J ends were trimmed by 4 bases and 5 bases, with 8 bases remaining between them. CDR3 protein: CASSSFWTEAFF. The CDR3 DNA reads TGTGCCAGTAGTAGCTTCTGGACTGAAGCTTTCTTT.

Ten or more counts support this clonotype. This chain connects TRBV25-1 to TRBJ1-6; TRBD1 might be the D (5 bases). CDR3 length: 12 amino acids. Trimming removed 9 bases at V and 14 bases at J, with 17 bases between. Looked up from germline, CDR1 is MGHDK and CDR2 is SYGVNS. CDR3 DNA sequence: TGTGCCAGTAGGGGACCTAATGGTTCCCTCCACTTT. Protein product: CASRGPNGSLHF.

The chain is built from TRBV10-3 and TRBJ1-6; 7 nucleotides agree with TRBD1. The CDR3 extends over 14 amino acids. The germline CDR1 and CDR2 sequences are ENHRY and SYGVKD. V dropped 10 bases and J dropped 8; count of bases not matched to a gene: 11. The CDR3 reads CASRATGMDSPLHF. CDR3 sequence (DNA): TGTGCCAGCAGAGCGACAGGGATGGATTCACCCCTCCACTTT.

The V gene is TRBV12-3 or TRBV12-4, the J gene TRBJ1-3; no definite D call. CDR3 length equals 13 residues. V was cut by 1 base and J by 2 bases, with 3 bases left in between. The CDR3 DNA sequence: TGTGCCAGCAGTTTAGTGGCTGGAAACACCATATATTTT. It specifies CASSLVAGNTIYF.

This clonotype was detected ten times or more. The rearrangement joins TRBV19 to TRBJ1-5; possible D gene TRBD1, 5 bases. CDR1 and CDR2 from the germline V gene are LNHDA and SQIVND (reference sequence). The CDR3 has 14 amino acids. V gave up 6 bases and J gave up 3 bases, with 12 bases separating them. CDR3 sequence reads: CASRIDSPNQPQHF. CDR3 in DNA: TGTGCCAGTAGGATTGACAGCCCCAATCAGCCCCAGCATTTT.

This clonotype was observed many times. This chain uses TRBV29-1 with TRBJ1-2, with D unclear. V lost 6 bases, J lost 10 bases, and 18 bases lay in between. CDR1 is SQVTM and CDR2 is ANQGSEA in the germline V gene. The CDR3 is 12 amino acids. In DNA form, the CDR3 reads TGCAGCGTCCGGTCCCTCGAGCCGGCCTACACCTTC. The encoded protein is CSVRSLEPAYTF.

This clonotype was seen ten or more times. The chain is built from TRBV24-1 and TRBJ2-1; the D is unclear. This CDR3 is built from 12 residues. Trimming stripped 4 bases from V and 7 bases from J, with 7 bases between. Germline CDR1 KGHDR, CDR2 SFDVKD. The CDR3 is CATSDSHNEQFF. CDR3 nucleotides: TGTGCCACCAGTGACTCTCATAATGAGCAGTTCTTC.

This clonotype was counted ten times or more. V is TRBV15 and J is TRBJ2-7, with 7 positions matching TRBD2. The V segment lost 2 bases and the J segment 4 bases; nucleotides outside the gene matches: 5. CDR3 length: 14 amino acids. Germline V gene lookup returns CDR1 LNHNV and CDR2 YYDKDF (reference sequence). CDR3 nucleotide sequence: TGTGCCACCAGCAGACTAGCGGAAGCTTACGAGCAGTACTTC. Amino acids: CATSRLAEAYEQYF.

This clonotype was found once. V is TRBV7-8 and J is TRBJ1-5; D gene unclear. The CDR3 extends over 15 amino acids. CDR1 is SGHVS and CDR2 is FQNEAQ in the germline V gene. Trimming took off 1 base at V and 0 bases at J, with 7 bases between the two ends. CDR3 protein: CASSLVGYSNQPQHF. The CDR3 nucleotides read TGTGCCAGCAGCTTAGTGGGATATAGCAATCAGCCCCAGCATTTT.

This clonotype has just a few counts. This chain uses TRBV20-1 with TRBJ1-3, with a weak D call TRBD1 (5 bases). Between the trimmed V and J ends, which lost 6 bases and 2 bases, there was a span of 11 bases. There are 13 residues in the CDR3. Germline V gives CDR1 DFQATT, CDR2 SNEGSKA (reference sequence). For the CDR3, the DNA is TGCAGTGCCTCCCCAGGGACTGGAAACACCATATATTTT. Translation: CSASPGTGNTIYF.

The J gene is TRBJ2-7, the V gene TRBV27, with D unresolved. This CDR3 spans 13 amino acids. V lost 3 bases, J lost 4 bases, and 10 bases lay in between. CDR1 is MNHEY and CDR2 is SMNVEV in the germline V gene (reference sequence). CDR3 DNA sequence: TGTGCCAGCAGTTTTAGTCTGTTTTACGAGCAGTACTTC. This translates into CASSFSLFYEQYF.

This clonotype was picked up a small number of times. This chain uses TRBV14 with TRBJ2-3; unclear D gene. V was pared by 0 bases and J by 4 bases, with 5 bases between. In germline, CDR1 is SGHDN, CDR2 FVKESK. The CDR3 is made up of 13 amino acids. The CDR3 region has the DNA TGTGCCAGCAGCCAAGATGGGCCAGATACGCAGTATTTT. Its protein product is CASSQDGPDTQYF.

This chain connects TRBV10-3 to TRBJ1-5; D gene uncertain. The V end lost 10 bases, the J end lost 3 bases, and 19 bases lay between the germline ends. CDR1 ENHRY and CDR2 SYGVKD come from the germline V gene. CDR3 length equals 15 residues. CDR3 sequence (DNA): TGTGCCAGCAGATATACGGTGCAGGTCAATCAGCCCCAGCATTTT. It specifies CASRYTVQVNQPQHF.

The chain links TRBV7-3 to TRBJ2-1; D not resolved. The CDR3 is 12 amino acids. V was clipped by 0 bases and J by 8 bases, with 5 bases between them. Germline lookup yields CDR1 SGHTA and CDR2 FQGTGA. The CDR3 region has the DNA TGTGCCAGCAGCTTAACCCCCGATGAGCAGTTCTTC. Amino acids: CASSLTPDEQFF.

The chain is built from TRBV9 and TRBJ1-1; D is ambiguous. This CDR3 spans 15 amino acids. CDR1 and CDR2 from the germline V gene are SGDLS and YYNGEE. The V end lost 0 bases, the J end lost 1 base, and 10 bases lay between the germline ends. CDR3 residues: CASSVDAAANTEAFF. The CDR3 DNA reads as TGTGCCAGCAGCGTAGATGCGGCGGCGAACACTGAAGCTTTCTTT.

This clonotype was seen repeatedly, ten times or more. The V and J genes are TRBV7-8 and TRBJ1-5, with 8 bases that match TRBD1. The CDR3 runs 14 residues. V shed 5 bases and J 5 bases; nucleotides not matched to a gene: 5. CDR1 is SGHVS, CDR2 FQNEAQ, per germline. The CDR3 DNA follows: TGTGCCAGCAGCCTACAGGGGGTGTATCAGCCCCAGCATTTT. As protein: CASSLQGVYQPQHF.

The chain carries TRBV6-5 and TRBJ2-5; the match to TRBD2 covers 12 bases. This CDR3 contains 17 residues. The V segment lost 2 bases and the J segment 1 base; nucleotides outside the gene matches: 5. Germline CDR1 MNHEY, CDR2 SVGAGI. The CDR3 region is CASSYIGTSGFQETQYF. The CDR3 DNA sequence: TGTGCCAGCAGTTACATAGGGACTAGCGGGTTCCAAGAGACCCAGTACTTC.

This chain uses TRBV10-3 with TRBJ1-2, with TRBD1 as a possible D gene (6 bases). V was pared by 6 bases and J by 12 bases, with 20 bases between. The germline V gene encodes CDR1 ENHRY and CDR2 SYGVKD. The CDR3 contains 13 residues. The CDR3 protein is CAISGTPASGNTF. Written as DNA, the CDR3 is TGTGCCATCAGCGGGACACCGGCCTCTGGAAACACCTTC.

On this clonotype itself: Being one base from a much bigger clone, this may be a read error. This chain connects TRBV5-8 to TRBJ1-2; D perhaps matches TRBD1 (6 bases). CDR3 length: 14 residues. Per the germline V gene, CDR1 is SGHTS and CDR2 is YDEGEE. V was pared by 4 bases and J by 7 bases, with 17 bases between. DNA for the CDR3: TGTGCCAGCAGCCGTGGACAGTTAGGCCCTGGCTACACCTTC. Protein product: CASSRGQLGPGYTF.

This clonotype showed up just a few times. The V and J genes are TRBV20-1 and TRBJ2-3, with D tentatively TRBD1 or TRBD2 (7 bases each). V lost 8 bases to trimming and J lost 6 bases, with 18 bases between them. The CDR3 extends over 13 amino acids. CDR1 and CDR2 from the germline V gene are DFQATT and SNEGSKA (reference sequence). CDR3 in amino acids: CSPRGGGDDTQYF. The CDR3 bases are TGCAGTCCCCGGGGAGGGGGCGACGATACGCAGTATTTT.

V is TRBV6-1 and J is TRBJ1-2, with 9 bases aligning to TRBD1. V lost 4 bases to trimming and J lost 2 bases; unmatched junction nucleotides: 5. Germline lookup yields CDR1 MNHNS and CDR2 SASEGT. The CDR3 consists of 15 residues. The CDR3, as DNA: TGTGCCAGCAGTGCTTCTGGGACAGGGAACTATGGCTACACCTTC. It specifies CASSASGTGNYGYTF.

The sample holds a few counts of this clonotype. The chain is built from TRBV4-2 and TRBJ2-7; weak D call: TRBD2 (5 bases). From germline, CDR1 is LGHNA and CDR2 YNFKEQ. Trimming took off 4 bases at V and 2 bases at J, with 21 bases between the two ends. The CDR3 extends over 17 amino acids. CDR3 DNA: TGTGCCAGCAGCCCTACACTCCTGTGGCTCGGGACCTACGAGCAGTACTTC. This encodes CASSPTLLWLGTYEQYF.